The next 26 T cell receptor beta chains were all read from a single sample in a study of cytomegalovirus exposure and HLA in healthy donors. PCR primers comprised 60 Vbeta and 13 Jbeta primers. Repertoires were generated with immunoSEQ multiplex PCR, while TCRdb's copy carries only in-frame clones and drops some. Here the sample spans approximately 190,000 clones, 65% to 90% being singletons. The sequenced sample was PBMCs. The source is a man between 35 and 55 years old in good health and CMV-seropositive.

This chain links TRBV7-2 with TRBJ1-3, with 9 bases matching TRBD1. This CDR3 spans 13 amino acids. Germline trimming cut 5 bases from V and 8 bases from J; bases unmatched to any gene: 4. Germline V gene lookup returns CDR1 SGHTA and CDR2 FQGNSA. The CDR3 reads CASSMGQGYTIYF. The CDR3 DNA is TGTGCCAGCAGCATGGGACAGGGTTACACCATATATTTT.

V gene TRBV19 combines with J gene TRBJ2-2, with 9 bases matching TRBD1. This CDR3 has 15 residues. CDR1 LNHDA and CDR2 SQIVND come from the germline V gene (reference sequence). J was trimmed by 5 bases and V by 5 bases; bases with no gene match: 6. The CDR3 loop is CASSPAGQGTGELFF. CDR3 in DNA: TGTGCCAGTAGTCCCGCCGGACAGGGGACCGGGGAGCTGTTTTTT.

The chain has TRBV19 and TRBJ2-7; possible D gene TRBD1, 6 bases. Germline V CDR1 and CDR2: LNHDA, SQIVND (reference sequence). Trimming removed 6 bases at V and 3 bases at J, with 12 bases between. CDR3 length: 13 residues. The CDR3 DNA reads TGTGCCAGTAGCCCCACAGGGATCTACGAGCAGTACTTC. This codes for CASSPTGIYEQYF.

This CDR3 is CASRDRLAGIYNEQFF. The CDR3 region has the DNA TGTGCCAGCAGAGACCGACTAGCGGGGATCTACAATGAGCAGTTCTTC. The genes are TRBV7-2 and TRBJ2-1; 11 bases fit TRBD2. CDR3 length: 16 amino acids. The germline gives CDR1 SGHTA, CDR2 FQGNSA. Trimming at V came to 6 bases and at J to 3 bases, leaving 7 bases not matched to a gene.

This clone has a count of ten or more. The rearrangement uses TRBV30 and TRBJ1-1; TRBD1 agrees at 7 bases. Germline trimming cut 4 bases from V and 4 bases from J; bases unmatched to any gene: 3. The CDR3 runs 12 residues. Germline V gene sequence: CDR1 GTSNPN, CDR2 SVGIG (reference sequence). CDR3 region: CAWTGGVTEAFF. The DNA for the CDR3 is TGTGCCTGGACAGGGGGTGTCACTGAAGCTTTCTTT.

The chain carries TRBV2 and TRBJ2-7, with 7 bases lining up with TRBD2. The CDR3 is 12 amino acids. The germline V gene encodes CDR1 SNHLY and CDR2 FYNNEI. After removal of 7 bases from V and 6 bases from J, the junction contained 6 bases not matched to a gene. The CDR3 is CASKWTGGEQYF. In DNA form, the CDR3 reads TGTGCCAGCAAATGGACGGGGGGCGAGCAGTACTTC.

This chain uses TRBV20-1 with TRBJ2-2; D ambiguous. Per the germline V gene, CDR1 is DFQATT and CDR2 is SNEGSKA (reference sequence). This CDR3 contains 11 residues. V lost 0 bases and J 8 bases, leaving 4 bases between the germline ends. The CDR3 is CSARDYGELFF. CDR3 nucleotide sequence: TGCAGTGCTAGAGATTATGGGGAGCTGTTTTTT.

This rearrangement joins TRBV6-5 to TRBJ1-5; the D gene is possibly TRBD1 (5 bases). The CDR3 is made up of 15 amino acids. The germline V gene has CDR1 MNHEY and CDR2 SVGAGI. Between the trimmed V and J ends, which lost 5 bases and 6 bases, there was a span of 17 bases. In DNA, the CDR3 is TGTGCCAGCAGTCTCGGCACGGGAGGGACTCAGCCCCAGCATTTT. It yields the protein CASSLGTGGTQPQHF.

The J gene is TRBJ1-2, the V gene TRBV4-3, with D maybe TRBD1 (5 bases). The V gene's germline CDR1 is LGHNA and CDR2 YSLEER. CDR3 length equals 15 residues. V lost 0 bases and J 2 bases, leaving 10 bases between the germline ends. Here the CDR3 reads CASSQDVSGNYGYTF. For the CDR3, the DNA is TGCGCCAGCAGCCAAGATGTTTCAGGGAACTATGGCTACACCTTC.

The chain links TRBV18 to TRBJ1-4, with D perhaps TRBD1 (6 bases). The germline V gene has CDR1 KGHSH and CDR2 LQKENI. This CDR3 is 15 amino acids long. Trimming cost V 2 bases and J 8 bases, with 15 bases left between them. This chain's CDR3 is CASSPVSGAGEKLFF. The CDR3 nucleotides are TGTGCCAGCTCACCAGTGTCAGGGGCTGGGGAAAAACTGTTTTTT.

The chain combines TRBV6-6 with TRBJ2-6; 9 bases align to TRBD1. Unmatched junction bases numbered 3, after V lost 6 bases and J lost 0 bases. The germline gives CDR1 MNHNY, CDR2 SVGAGI (reference sequence). The CDR3 consists of 16 residues. CDR3 sequence reads: CASRDRGGSGANVLTF. The DNA for the CDR3 is TGTGCCAGCAGGGACAGGGGAGGCTCTGGGGCCAACGTCCTGACTTTC.

The chain joins TRBV5-1 to TRBJ1-1; 12 bases fit TRBD1. V was clipped by 4 bases and J by 1 base; unmatched bases: 2. CDR3 size: 15 residues. Per the germline V gene, CDR1 is SGHRS and CDR2 is YFSETQ. The CDR3 DNA sequence: TGCGCCAGCAGCGAGGGACAGGGGGCGAACACTGAAGCTTTCTTT. Translating gives CASSEGQGANTEAFF.

A remark on this clone: Different DNA sequences within this sample yield the same CDR3. The chain joins TRBV27 to TRBJ1-1; possibly TRBD1 for D (5 bases). The CDR3 loop spans 13 amino acids. Trimming left V 4 bases short and J 1 base short, with 7 bases between. Germline V gene data show CDR1 as MNHEY and CDR2 as SMNVEV (reference sequence). CDR3 coding DNA: TGTGCCAGCAGTTCTCAGGGGAACACTGAAGCTTTCTTT. It yields the protein CASSSQGNTEAFF.

This chain uses TRBV10-1 with TRBJ1-1; D might be TRBD1 (6 bases). Trimming stripped 6 bases from V and 2 bases from J, with 10 bases between. CDR3 length equals 13 residues. CDR1 and CDR2 (germline): WNHNN, SYGVQD (reference sequence). The CDR3 coding sequence is TGCGCCAGCAGCGGACAGACTAACACTGAAGCTTTCTTT. Protein sequence: CASSGQTNTEAFF.

V usage is TRBV7-2 and J usage is TRBJ2-3; perhaps TRBD2 as D (6 bases). The germline V gene has CDR1 SGHTA and CDR2 FQGNSA. The CDR3 contains 15 residues. V lost 2 bases to trimming and J lost 1 base, with 10 bases between them. The CDR3 sequence: CASSLLSGRTDTQYF. Written as DNA, the CDR3 is TGTGCCAGCAGCTTATTGAGCGGGCGCACAGATACGCAGTATTTT.

The chain joins TRBV5-1 to TRBJ2-1; 7 bases align to TRBD2. With V trimmed by 2 bases and J by 4 bases, 9 bases remained unmatched. The CDR3 totals 16 residues. Germline CDR1 and CDR2: SGHRS and YFSETQ. The CDR3, as DNA: TGCGCCAGCAGCTTTCCCAGCGGGGCGCAATACAATGAGCAGTTCTTC. Translated: CASSFPSGAQYNEQFF.

The genes are TRBV6-1 and TRBJ2-7; D not certain. Trimming left V 4 bases short and J 3 bases short, with 7 bases between. The CDR3 contains 12 residues. Germline assignment: CDR1 MNHNS and CDR2 SASEGT. CDR3 in amino acids: CASSGALYEQYF. CDR3 coding DNA: TGTGCCAGCAGTGGGGCTCTCTACGAGCAGTACTTC.

The table lists this clone with a few counts. The gene calls are TRBV27 and TRBJ1-5; perhaps TRBD1 as D (5 bases). CDR1 and CDR2 (germline): MNHEY, SMNVEV (reference sequence). This CDR3 spans 14 amino acids. Trimming removed 5 bases from V and 7 bases from J, with 15 bases in between. The chain's CDR3 is CASSPTGELQPQHF. DNA for the CDR3: TGTGCCAGCAGTCCAACAGGAGAGCTGCAGCCCCAGCATTTT.

The J gene is TRBJ2-1, the V gene TRBV19, with 8 positions matching TRBD2. CDR1 and CDR2 (germline): LNHDA, SQIVND (reference sequence). V lost 4 bases, J lost 10 bases, and 9 bases stayed unmatched. The CDR3 length is 14 residues. In DNA, the CDR3 is TGTGCCAGTAGTACAGTAGCGGGGCAGGGGGAGCAGTTCTTC. It codes for CASSTVAGQGEQFF. The whole variable domain, filled in from reference TRBV19 and TRBJ2-1, reads DGGITQSPKYLFRKEGQNVTLSCEQNLNHDAMYWYRQDPGQGLRLIYYSQIVNDFQKGDIAEGYSVSREKKESFPLTVTSAQKNPTAFYLCASSTVAGQGEQFFGPGTRLTVL.

The CDR3 here is CASSLGGGEKLFF. The CDR3 coding sequence is TGTGCCAGCAGCTTAGGCGGAGGGGAAAAACTGTTTTTT. The gene calls are TRBV7-2 and TRBJ1-4; no clear D. The CDR3 consists of 13 residues. Trimming took off 1 base at V and 8 bases at J, with 8 bases between the two ends. Per germline, CDR1 SGHTA and CDR2 FQGNSA.

The genes are TRBV6-5 and TRBJ1-1; a possible D gene is TRBD1 (6 bases). The V end was cut by 5 bases, the J end by 2 bases, with 15 bases between. The CDR3 is 15 amino acids. Germline assignment: CDR1 MNHEY and CDR2 SVGAGI. CDR3 coding DNA: TGTGCCAGCAGTATATCCACAGGGTCTAACACTGAAGCTTTCTTT. Its translation: CASSISTGSNTEAFF.

The V gene is TRBV7-3, the J gene TRBJ2-3; TRBD1 is a possible D gene (5 bases). Germline V gives CDR1 SGHTA, CDR2 FQGTGA. V lost 1 base and J lost 0, with 11 bases in between. The CDR3 is made up of 16 amino acids. CDR3 loop: CASSLRGRLSTDTQYF. For the CDR3, the DNA is TGTGCCAGCAGCTTAAGGGGCAGACTTAGCACAGATACGCAGTATTTT.

The chain recombines TRBV6-6 with TRBJ2-4, with a tentative D call TRBD1 (5 bases). CDR3 size: 16 residues. Germline V gene lookup returns CDR1 MNHNY and CDR2 SVGAGI (reference sequence). The V gene lost 2 bases and the J gene lost 1 base, with 12 bases spanning the gap. The CDR3 sequence is CASSYGARNAKNIQYF. CDR3 bases: TGTGCCAGCAGTTACGGGGCGCGGAATGCCAAAAACATTCAGTACTTC.

The chain combines TRBV27 with TRBJ2-7, with D perhaps matching TRBD1 (6 bases). Germline CDR1 is MNHEY and CDR2 is SMNVEV (reference sequence). The germline V and J ends were trimmed by 3 bases and 4 bases, with 16 bases remaining between them. The CDR3 is 15 amino acids. The DNA for the CDR3 is TGTGCCAGCAGTTTTAGCCCCAGGGGAGCATACGAGCAGTACTTC. It is translated as CASSFSPRGAYEQYF.

This clone was counted between two and nine times. J is TRBJ2-4 and V is TRBV28; 9 nucleotides line up with TRBD1. The CDR3 is 15 amino acids. The junction had 5 bases not matched to a gene; V was cut back by 5 bases and J by 3 bases. CDR1 MDHEN and CDR2 SYDVKM come from the germline V gene. For the CDR3, the DNA is TGTGCCAGCAGTCGAGAGACAGGGGGCAAAAACATTCAGTACTTC. As protein: CASSRETGGKNIQYF.

The chain couples TRBV5-1 to TRBJ2-3; 10 bases agree with TRBD2. V lost 2 bases to trimming and J lost 4 bases; unmatched junction nucleotides: 4. The CDR3 is 15 amino acids. The germline CDR1 and CDR2 sequences are SGHRS and YFSETQ. CDR3 in amino acids: CASSFSGGAADTQYF. CDR3 coding DNA: TGCGCCAGCAGCTTCAGCGGGGGGGCTGCAGATACGCAGTATTTT.